This record looks at one T cell receptor (beta chain) sequence and its context. What it binds is unknown. The sample originates from a study of cytomegalovirus exposure and HLA in healthy donors. This CDR3 contains 14 residues. V lost 5 bases to trimming and J lost 2 bases, with 12 bases between them. Germline loops: CDR1 MNHNY, CDR2 SVGAGI (reference sequence). This donor lacks a recorded CMV serostatus. The study, taken as a whole, reports: Available immune exposure information was restricted to CMV serostatus only.

It was with 60 Vbeta and 13 Jbeta primers that the PCR ran. Profiling relied on immunoSEQ multiplex PCR, and the TCRdb table lists in-frame clones only, not all of them. This repertoire shows 100,000 to 150,000 clones, over 60% found once; its top ten account for roughly 2.7%. The chain combines TRBV6-6 with TRBJ1-1; D may be TRBD1 (6 bases). The clonotype comes from a human donor in good health. Sequencing was done on a sample of PBMCs. In DNA form, the CDR3 reads TGTGCCAGCAGTCGTCAGGGGATCAACACTGAAGCTTTCTTT. It specifies CASSRQGINTEAFF.